The clone carrying this TCR beta chain was counted only a few times. The target antigen is unknown. This entry belongs to a study of naive and memory T cell subsets. The CDR3 loop spans 17 amino acids. CDR1 SGHTA and CDR2 FQGTGA come from the germline V gene. Trimming stripped 1 base from V and 5 bases from J, with 18 bases between. Both TRBC1 and TRBC2 were covered by a beta constant-region primer of two equimolar oligonucleotides. One entry per CDR3 protein results from TCRdb running MiXCR on the UMI-ligation and nested PCR reads. The sample shows around 31,000 distinct CDR3 sequences, roughly 10% of them seen only once. EMRA cells were CD45RA+CD27-, and effector memory cells CD45RA-CD27-. Overall study findings and caveats: Clonotypes here are unpaired alpha or beta chain sequences. In naive cells, over 85% of TCR sequences were seen only once.

This TCR derives from a human donor in good health. V usage is TRBV7-3 and J usage is TRBJ2-1; a possible D gene is TRBD2 (6 bases). Sequenced input: effector memory CD4+ T cells from blood. Regarding subset: effector memory, CD45RA- CD27-. CDR3 residues: CASSLRAGGATNNEQFF. The CDR3 coding sequence is TGTGCCAGCAGCTTAAGGGCAGGAGGGGCTACTAACAATGAGCAGTTCTTC.